The following is a T cell receptor beta chain sequence with its context. Antigen unknown. These data come from a study of OX40 agonist ivuxolimab in advanced cancers. The wider study: With a range of about 20 to 79, age averaged approximately 54 years, and 75% to 90% were male.

Trimming pared 0 bases from V and 4 bases from J, leaving 12 bases between. The V gene's germline CDR1 is SGHVS and CDR2 FQNEAQ. This CDR3 has 15 amino acids. Study conclusions and caveats: Compared with CD4+, CD8+ T cells on average had more expanded clones. Low clonal expansion, among the lowest seen, marked partial responders at 0.1-3.0 mg/kg. Clonal expansion by week 6 occurred in CD4+ and CD8+ blood T cells (at 0.1 to 3.0 mg/kg).

Some clones are missing from TCRdb's copy, which holds only in-frame ones; the method was immunoSEQ multiplex PCR. The sample has about 90,000 clones, 80% to 90% seen once. This sequence originates from an adult with an advanced solid tumor such as melanoma, head and neck, liver or kidney cancer. The V and J genes are TRBV7-8 and TRBJ1-1, with a tentative D call TRBD1 (5 bases). This specimen was CD4+ or CD8+ T cells sorted from blood, taken in a trial of the OX40 agonist ivuxolimab. CDR3 region: CASSLALVGGTEAFF. The CDR3 region has the DNA TGTGCCAGCAGCTTAGCGCTAGTGGGGGGCACTGAAGCTTTCTTT.